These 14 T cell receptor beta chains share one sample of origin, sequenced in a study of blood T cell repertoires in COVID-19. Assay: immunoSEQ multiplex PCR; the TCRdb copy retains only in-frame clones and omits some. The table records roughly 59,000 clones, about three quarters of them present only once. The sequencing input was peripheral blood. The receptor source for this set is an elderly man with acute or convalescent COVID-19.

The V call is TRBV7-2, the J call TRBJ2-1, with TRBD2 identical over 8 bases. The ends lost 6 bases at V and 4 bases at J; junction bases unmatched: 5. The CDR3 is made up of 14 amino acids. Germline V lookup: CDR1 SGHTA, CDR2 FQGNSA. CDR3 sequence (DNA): TGTGCCAGCAGAAGGGCGGGGGGTTACAATGAGCAGTTCTTC. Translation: CASRRAGGYNEQFF.

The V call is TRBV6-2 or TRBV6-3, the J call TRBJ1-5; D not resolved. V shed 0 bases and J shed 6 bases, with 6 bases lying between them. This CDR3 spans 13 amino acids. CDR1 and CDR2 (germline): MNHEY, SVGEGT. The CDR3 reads CASSYSAVQPQHF. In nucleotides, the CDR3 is TGTGCCAGCAGTTACTCGGCGGTTCAGCCCCAGCATTTT.

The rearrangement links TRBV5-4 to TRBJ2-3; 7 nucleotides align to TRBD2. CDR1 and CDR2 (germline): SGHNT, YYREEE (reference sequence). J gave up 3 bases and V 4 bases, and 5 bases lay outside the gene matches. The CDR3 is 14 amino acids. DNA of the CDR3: TGTGCCAGCAGCCACCCACTAGCGACAGATACGCAGTATTTT. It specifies CASSHPLATDTQYF.

The CDR3 DNA follows: TGTGCCAGCTCACTAGGGGACATACGCACAGATACGCAGTATTTT. It encodes CASSLGDIRTDTQYF. J is TRBJ2-3 and V is TRBV18; D is perhaps TRBD1 (6 bases). CDR1 is KGHSH, CDR2 LQKENI, per germline. The V end lost 4 bases, the J end lost 1 base, and 12 bases lay between the germline ends. This CDR3 is 15 amino acids long.

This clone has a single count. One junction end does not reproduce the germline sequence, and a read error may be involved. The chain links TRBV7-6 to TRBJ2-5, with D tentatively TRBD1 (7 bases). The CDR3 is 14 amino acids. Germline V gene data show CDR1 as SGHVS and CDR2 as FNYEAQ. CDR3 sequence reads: CASSSQGGQVTQYF. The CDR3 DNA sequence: TGTGCCAGCAGCTCGCAGGGGGGCCAAGTGACCCAGTACTTC. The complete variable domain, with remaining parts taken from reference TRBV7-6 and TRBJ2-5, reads GAGVSQSPRYKVTKRGQDVALRCDPISGHVSLYWYRQALGQGPEFLTYFNYEAQQDKSGLPNDRFSAERPEGSISTLTIQRTEQRDSAMYRCASSSQGGQVTQYFGPGTRLLVL.

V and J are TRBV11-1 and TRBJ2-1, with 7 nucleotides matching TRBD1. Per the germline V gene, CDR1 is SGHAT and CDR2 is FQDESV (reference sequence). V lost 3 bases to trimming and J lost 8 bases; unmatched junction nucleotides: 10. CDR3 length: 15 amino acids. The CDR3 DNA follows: TGTGCCAGCAGCTTCAGCAGGGGGATGGAATATGAGCAGTTCTTC. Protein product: CASSFSRGMEYEQFF. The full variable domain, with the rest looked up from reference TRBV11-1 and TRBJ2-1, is EAEVAQSPRYKITEKSQAVAFWCDPISGHATLYWYRQILGQGPELLVQFQDESVVDDSQLPKDRFSAERLKGVDSTLKIQPAELGDSAMYLCASSFSRGMEYEQFFGPGTRLTVL.

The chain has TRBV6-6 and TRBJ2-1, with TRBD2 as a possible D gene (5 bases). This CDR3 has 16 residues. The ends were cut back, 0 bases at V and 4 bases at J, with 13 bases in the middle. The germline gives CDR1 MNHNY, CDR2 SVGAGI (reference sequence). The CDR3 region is CASSYSDTRAYNEQFF. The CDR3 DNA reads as TGTGCCAGCAGTTACTCCGATACGAGGGCATACAATGAGCAGTTCTTC.

The CDR3 is CSGTGTGKVNEQFF. The CDR3 region has the DNA TGCAGCGGTACCGGGACAGGGAAAGTCAATGAGCAGTTCTTC. The chain couples TRBV29-1 to TRBJ2-1; 9 nucleotides agree with TRBD1. The CDR3 is made up of 14 amino acids. CDR1 SQVTM and CDR2 ANQGSEA come from the germline V gene. J gave up 6 bases and V 7 bases, and 10 bases lay outside the gene matches.

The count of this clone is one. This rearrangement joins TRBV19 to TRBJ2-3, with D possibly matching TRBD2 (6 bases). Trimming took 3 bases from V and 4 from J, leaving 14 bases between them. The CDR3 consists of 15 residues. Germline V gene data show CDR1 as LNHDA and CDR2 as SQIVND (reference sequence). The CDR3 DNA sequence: TGTGCCAGTAGTATGGGAGGAGCCTATGCAGATACGCAGTATTTT. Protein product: CASSMGGAYADTQYF.

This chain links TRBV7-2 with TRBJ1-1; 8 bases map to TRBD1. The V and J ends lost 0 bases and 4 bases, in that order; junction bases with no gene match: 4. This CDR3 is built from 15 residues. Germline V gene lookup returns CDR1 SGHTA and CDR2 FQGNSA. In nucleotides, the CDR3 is TGTGCCAGCAGCTTAGCCGGGACAGGAGTCACTGAAGCTTTCTTT. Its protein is CASSLAGTGVTEAFF.

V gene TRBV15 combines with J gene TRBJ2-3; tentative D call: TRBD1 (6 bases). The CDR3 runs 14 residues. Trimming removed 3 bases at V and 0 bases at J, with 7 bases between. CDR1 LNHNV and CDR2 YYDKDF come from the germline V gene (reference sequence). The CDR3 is CATSSQGSTDTQYF. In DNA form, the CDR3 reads TGTGCCACCAGCAGTCAGGGGAGCACAGATACGCAGTATTTT.

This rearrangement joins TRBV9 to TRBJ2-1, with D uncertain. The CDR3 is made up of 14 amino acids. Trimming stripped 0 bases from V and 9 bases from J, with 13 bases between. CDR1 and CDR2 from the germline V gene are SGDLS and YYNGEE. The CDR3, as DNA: TGTGCCAGCAGCGTAGTGGCAGGCCCCACTGAGCAGTTCTTC. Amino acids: CASSVVAGPTEQFF.

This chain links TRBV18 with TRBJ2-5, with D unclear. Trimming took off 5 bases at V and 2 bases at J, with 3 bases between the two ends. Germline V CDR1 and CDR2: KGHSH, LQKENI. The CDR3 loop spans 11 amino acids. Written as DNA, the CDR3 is TGTGCCAGCTCATCACAAGAGACCCAGTACTTC. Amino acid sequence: CASSSQETQYF.

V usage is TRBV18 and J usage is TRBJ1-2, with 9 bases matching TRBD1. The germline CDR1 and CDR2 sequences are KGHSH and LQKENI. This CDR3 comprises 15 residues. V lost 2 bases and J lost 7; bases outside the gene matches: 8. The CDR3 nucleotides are TGTGCCAGCTCACCAACAGGGGGCGCAAGATTTGGCTACACCTTC. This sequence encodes CASSPTGGARFGYTF. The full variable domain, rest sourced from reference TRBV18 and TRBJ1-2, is NAGVMQNPRHLVRRRGQEARLRCSPMKGHSHVYWYRQLPEEGLKFMVYLQKENIIDESGMPKERFSAEFPKEGPSILRIQQVVRGDSAAYFCASSPTGGARFGYTFGSGTRLTVV.